This T cell receptor beta chain was found in a study of PD-L1 blockade in urothelial cancer. Sample time point: peripheral blood 6 weeks after treatment start. Each patient's cancer was a locally advanced or metastatic urothelial carcinoma. The germline V gene encodes CDR1 MDHEN and CDR2 SYDVKM. The CDR3 is 14 residues long. The V and J ends lost 5 bases and 1 base respectively, with 11 bases between them. TCRdb's table, derived via immunoSEQ multiplex PCR, lists solely in-frame clones and lacks some. The table records 100,000 to 150,000 clones, roughly 83% of them present only once. The receptor comes from a man aged 50 to 60 with urothelial cancer. The rearrangement links TRBV28 to TRBJ2-5; TRBD1 is a possible D gene (5 bases). This specimen was PBMCs, taken around atezolizumab (anti-PD-L1) treatment. The CDR3 loop reads CASSQGHRQETQYF. The CDR3 DNA follows: TGTGCCAGCAGTCAGGGCCATCGCCAAGAGACCCAGTACTTC. Full variable domain (rest looked up from reference TRBV28 and TRBJ2-5): DVKVTQSSRYLVKRTGEKVFLECVQDMDHENMFWYRQDPGLGLRLIYFSYDVKMKEKGDIPEGYSVSREKKERFSLILESASTNQTSMYLCASSQGHRQETQYFGPGTRLLVL.